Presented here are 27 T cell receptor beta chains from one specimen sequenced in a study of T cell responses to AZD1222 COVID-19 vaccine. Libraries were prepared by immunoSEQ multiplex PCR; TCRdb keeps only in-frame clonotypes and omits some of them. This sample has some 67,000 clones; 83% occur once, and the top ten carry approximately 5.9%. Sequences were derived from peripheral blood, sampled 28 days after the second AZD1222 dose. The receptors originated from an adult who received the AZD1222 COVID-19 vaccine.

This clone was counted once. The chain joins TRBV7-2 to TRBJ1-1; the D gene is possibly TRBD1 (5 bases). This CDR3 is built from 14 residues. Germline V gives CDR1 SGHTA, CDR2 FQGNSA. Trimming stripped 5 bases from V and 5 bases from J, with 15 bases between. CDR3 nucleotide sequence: TGTGCCAGCAGCCTAGATCAGGGACGGACTGAAGCTTTCTTT. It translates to CASSLDQGRTEAFF.

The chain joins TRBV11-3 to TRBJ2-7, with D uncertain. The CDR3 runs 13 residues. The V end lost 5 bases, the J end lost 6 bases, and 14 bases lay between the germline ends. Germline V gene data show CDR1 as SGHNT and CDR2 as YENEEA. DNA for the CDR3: TGTGCCAGCAGCCGAAGTTGGGCTACCGAGCAGTACTTC. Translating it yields CASSRSWATEQYF. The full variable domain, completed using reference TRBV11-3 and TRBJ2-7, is EAGVVQSPRYKIIEKKQPVAFWCNPISGHNTLYWYLQNLGQGPELLIRYENEEAVDDSQLPKDRFSAERLKGVDSTLKIQPAELGDSAVYLCASSRSWATEQYFGPGTRLTVT.

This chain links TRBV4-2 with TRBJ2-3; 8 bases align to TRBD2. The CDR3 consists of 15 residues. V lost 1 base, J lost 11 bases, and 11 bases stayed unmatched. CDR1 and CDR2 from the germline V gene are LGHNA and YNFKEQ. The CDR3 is CASSQAAYSGALQYF. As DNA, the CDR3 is TGTGCCAGCAGCCAAGCCGCCTATAGCGGGGCGCTGCAGTATTTT.

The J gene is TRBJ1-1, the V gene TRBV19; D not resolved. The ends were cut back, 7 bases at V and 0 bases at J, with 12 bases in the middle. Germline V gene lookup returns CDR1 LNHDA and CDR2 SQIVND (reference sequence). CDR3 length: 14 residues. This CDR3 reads CASIRTGMNTEAFF. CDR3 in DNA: TGTGCCAGTATTAGGACGGGAATGAACACTGAAGCTTTCTTT. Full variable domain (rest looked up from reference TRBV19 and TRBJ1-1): DGGITQSPKYLFRKEGQNVTLSCEQNLNHDAMYWYRQDPGQGLRLIYYSQIVNDFQKGDIAEGYSVSREKKESFPLTVTSAQKNPTAFYLCASIRTGMNTEAFFGQGTRLTVV.

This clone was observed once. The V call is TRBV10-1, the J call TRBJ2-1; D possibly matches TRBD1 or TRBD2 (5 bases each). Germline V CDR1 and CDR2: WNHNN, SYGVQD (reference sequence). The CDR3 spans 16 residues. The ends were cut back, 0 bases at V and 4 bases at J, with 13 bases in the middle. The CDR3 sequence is CASSESGSGLYNEQFF. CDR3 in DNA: TGCGCCAGCAGTGAGTCAGGTTCGGGGCTTTACAATGAGCAGTTCTTC.

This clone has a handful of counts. CDR3 region: CASSQISGRGEQFF. In DNA, the CDR3 is TGTGCCAGCAGTCAAATTAGCGGACGCGGTGAGCAGTTCTTC. The chain joins TRBV6-5 to TRBJ2-1; the D gene is possibly TRBD2 (6 bases). Germline-derived CDR1 and CDR2 are MNHEY and SVGAGI. This CDR3 contains 14 residues. Trimming took 5 bases from V and 9 from J, leaving 17 bases between them.

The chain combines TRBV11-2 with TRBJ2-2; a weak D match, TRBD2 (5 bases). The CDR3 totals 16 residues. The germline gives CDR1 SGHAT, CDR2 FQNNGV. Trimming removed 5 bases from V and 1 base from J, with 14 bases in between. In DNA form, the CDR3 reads TGTGCCAGCAGCCCGCTCGGGAAGAGGAACACCGGGGAGCTGTTTTTT. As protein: CASSPLGKRNTGELFF.

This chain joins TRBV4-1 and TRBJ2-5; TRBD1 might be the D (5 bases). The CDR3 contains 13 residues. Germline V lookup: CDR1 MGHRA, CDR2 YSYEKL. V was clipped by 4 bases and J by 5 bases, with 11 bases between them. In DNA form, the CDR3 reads TGCGCCAGCAGCCCTCAGGGTCCGGAGACCCAGTACTTC. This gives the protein CASSPQGPETQYF.

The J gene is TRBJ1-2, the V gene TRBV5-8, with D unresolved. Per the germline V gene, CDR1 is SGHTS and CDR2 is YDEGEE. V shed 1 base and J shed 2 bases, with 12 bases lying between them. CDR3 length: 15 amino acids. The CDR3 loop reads CASSLSGQRNYGYTF. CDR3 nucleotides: TGTGCCAGCAGCTTGAGTGGGCAGCGGAACTATGGCTACACCTTC. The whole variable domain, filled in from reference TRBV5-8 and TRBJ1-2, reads EAGVTQSPTHLIKTRGQQATLRCSPISGHTSVYWYQQALGLGLQFLLWYDEGEERNRGNFPPRFSGRQFPNYSSELNVNALELEDSALYLCASSLSGQRNYGYTFGSGTRLTVV.

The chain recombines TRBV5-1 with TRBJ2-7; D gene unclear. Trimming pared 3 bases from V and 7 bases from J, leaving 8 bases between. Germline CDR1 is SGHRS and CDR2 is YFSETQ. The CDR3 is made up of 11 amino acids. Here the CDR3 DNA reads TGCGCCAGCAGCTCTCCAAGGGAGCAGTACTTC. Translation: CASSSPREQYF.

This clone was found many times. The chain's CDR3 is CASSDAAAYGYTF. The DNA of the CDR3 is TGTGCCAGCAGTGACGCAGCTGCCTATGGCTACACCTTC. The rearrangement links TRBV2 to TRBJ1-2; no reliable D call. The CDR3 has 13 amino acids. The ends were cut back, 3 bases at V and 4 bases at J, with 9 bases in the middle. The germline gives CDR1 SNHLY, CDR2 FYNNEI.

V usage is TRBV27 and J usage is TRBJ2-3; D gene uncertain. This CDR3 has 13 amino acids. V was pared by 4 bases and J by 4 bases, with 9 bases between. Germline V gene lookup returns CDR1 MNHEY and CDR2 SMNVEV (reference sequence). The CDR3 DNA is TGTGCCAGCAGTTCAGCCGGCGCAGATACGCAGTATTTT. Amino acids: CASSSAGADTQYF.

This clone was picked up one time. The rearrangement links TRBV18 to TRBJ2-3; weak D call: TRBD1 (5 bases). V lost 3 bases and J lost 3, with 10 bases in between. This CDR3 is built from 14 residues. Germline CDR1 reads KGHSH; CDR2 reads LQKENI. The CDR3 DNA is TGTGCCAGCTCACCGATCGACAGAACAGATACGCAGTATTTT. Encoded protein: CASSPIDRTDTQYF.

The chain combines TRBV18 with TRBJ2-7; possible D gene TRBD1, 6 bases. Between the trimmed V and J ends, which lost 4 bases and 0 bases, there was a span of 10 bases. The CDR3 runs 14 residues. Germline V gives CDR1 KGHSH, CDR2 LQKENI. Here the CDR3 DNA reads TGTGCCAGCTCACGACCGGACAGCTCCTACGAGCAGTACTTC. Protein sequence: CASSRPDSSYEQYF.

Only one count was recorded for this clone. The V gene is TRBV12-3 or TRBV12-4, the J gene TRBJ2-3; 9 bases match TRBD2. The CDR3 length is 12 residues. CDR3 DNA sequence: TGTGTAGCGGGGGAGAACACAGATACGCAGTATTTT. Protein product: CVAGENTDTQYF.

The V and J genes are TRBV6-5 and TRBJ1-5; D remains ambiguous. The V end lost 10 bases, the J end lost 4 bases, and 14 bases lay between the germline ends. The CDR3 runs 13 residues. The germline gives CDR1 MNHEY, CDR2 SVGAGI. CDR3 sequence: CATSRERNQPQHF. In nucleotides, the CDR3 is TGTGCCACCAGCCGCGAGCGTAATCAGCCCCAGCATTTT.

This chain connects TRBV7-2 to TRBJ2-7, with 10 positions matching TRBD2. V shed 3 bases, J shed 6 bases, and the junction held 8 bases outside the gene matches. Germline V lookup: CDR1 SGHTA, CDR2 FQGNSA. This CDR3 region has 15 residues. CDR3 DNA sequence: TGTGCCAGCAGCTTGGTAGTAGCGGGGGGTATCGAGCAGTACTTC. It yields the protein CASSLVVAGGIEQYF.

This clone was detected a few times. CDR3: CASTPGADNYGYTF. The CDR3 DNA reads TGTGCCAGCACCCCGGGGGCAGACAACTATGGCTACACCTTC. The chain has TRBV9 and TRBJ1-2, with a weak D call TRBD1 (6 bases). Trimming removed 6 bases at V and 2 bases at J, with 14 bases between. The CDR3 sequence is 14 residues long. From germline, CDR1 is SGDLS and CDR2 YYNGEE.

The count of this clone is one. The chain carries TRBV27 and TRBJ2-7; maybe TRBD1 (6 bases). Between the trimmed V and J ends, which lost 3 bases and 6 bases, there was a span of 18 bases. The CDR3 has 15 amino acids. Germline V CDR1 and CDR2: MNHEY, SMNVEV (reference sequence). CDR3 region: CASSFQGRRGSEQYF. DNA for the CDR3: TGTGCCAGCAGTTTCCAGGGGCGTCGTGGGTCCGAGCAGTACTTC.

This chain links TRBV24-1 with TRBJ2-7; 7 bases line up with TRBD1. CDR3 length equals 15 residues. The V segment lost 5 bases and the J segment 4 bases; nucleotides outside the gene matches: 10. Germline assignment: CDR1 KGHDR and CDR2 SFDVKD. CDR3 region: CATSGTGTDSYEQYF. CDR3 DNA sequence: TGTGCCACCAGTGGGACCGGGACAGATTCTTACGAGCAGTACTTC.

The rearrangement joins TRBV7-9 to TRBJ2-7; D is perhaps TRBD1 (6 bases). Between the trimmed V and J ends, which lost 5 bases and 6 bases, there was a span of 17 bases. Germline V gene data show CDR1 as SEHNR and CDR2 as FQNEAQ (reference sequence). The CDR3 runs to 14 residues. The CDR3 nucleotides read TGTGCCAGCAGCGCAGATACAGGGTTTCCCGAGCAGTACTTC. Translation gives CASSADTGFPEQYF. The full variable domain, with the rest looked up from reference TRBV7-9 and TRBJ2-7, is DTGVSQNPRHKITKRGQNVTFRCDPISEHNRLYWYRQTLGQGPEFLTYFQNEAQLEKSRLLSDRFSAERPKGSFSTLEIQRTEQGDSAMYLCASSADTGFPEQYFGPGTRLTVT.

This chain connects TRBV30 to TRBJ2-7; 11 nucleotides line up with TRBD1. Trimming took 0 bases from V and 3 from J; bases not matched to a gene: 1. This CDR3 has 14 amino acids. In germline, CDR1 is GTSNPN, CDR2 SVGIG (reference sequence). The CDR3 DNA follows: TGTGCCTGGAGTGTCGGGACAGGGGGCTACGAGCAGTACTTC. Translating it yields CAWSVGTGGYEQYF.

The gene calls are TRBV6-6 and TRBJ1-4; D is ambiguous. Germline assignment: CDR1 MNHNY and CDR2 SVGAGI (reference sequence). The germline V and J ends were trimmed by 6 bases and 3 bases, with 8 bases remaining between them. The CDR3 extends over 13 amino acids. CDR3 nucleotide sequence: TGTGCCAGCAGAGGGAGTGCTAATGAAAAACTGTTTTTT. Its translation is CASRGSANEKLFF.

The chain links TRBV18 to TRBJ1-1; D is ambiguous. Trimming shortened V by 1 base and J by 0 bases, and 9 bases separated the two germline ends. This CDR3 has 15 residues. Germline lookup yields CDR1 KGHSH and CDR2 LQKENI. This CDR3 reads CASSPREPLNTEAFF. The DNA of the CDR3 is TGTGCCAGCTCACCACGGGAACCTCTGAACACTGAAGCTTTCTTT.

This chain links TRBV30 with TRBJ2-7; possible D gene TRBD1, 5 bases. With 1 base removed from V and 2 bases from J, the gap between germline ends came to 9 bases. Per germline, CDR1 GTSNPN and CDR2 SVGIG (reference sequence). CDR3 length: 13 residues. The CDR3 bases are TGTGCCTGGAGTGAGGGGCGGACCTACGAGCAGTACTTC. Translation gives CAWSEGRTYEQYF.

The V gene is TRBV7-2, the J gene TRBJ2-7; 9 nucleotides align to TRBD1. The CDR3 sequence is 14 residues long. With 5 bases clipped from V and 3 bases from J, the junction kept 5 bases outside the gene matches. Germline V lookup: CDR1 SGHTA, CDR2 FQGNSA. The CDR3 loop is CASSGGTGFYEQYF. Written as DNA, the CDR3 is TGTGCCAGCAGCGGGGGGACAGGGTTCTACGAGCAGTACTTC.

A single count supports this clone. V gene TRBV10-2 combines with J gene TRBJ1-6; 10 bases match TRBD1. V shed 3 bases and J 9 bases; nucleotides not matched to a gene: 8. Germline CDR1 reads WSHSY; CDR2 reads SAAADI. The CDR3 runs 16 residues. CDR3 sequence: CASSDGWDRGGSPLHF. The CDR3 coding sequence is TGCGCCAGCAGTGACGGGTGGGACAGGGGAGGTTCACCCCTCCACTTT.